Presented here are 24 T cell receptor beta chains from one specimen sequenced in a study of cytomegalovirus exposure and HLA in healthy donors. 60 Vbeta and 13 Jbeta primers were used in PCR. TCRdb keeps only in-frame clones here, not all; method: immunoSEQ multiplex PCR. This sample's clone table lists 100,000 to 150,000 clones. Source material: PBMCs. The receptors derive from a man aged 40-49 years in good health and CMV-seronegative.

The chain uses TRBV18 and TRBJ2-7; 7 positions match TRBD1. The junction had 9 bases not matched to a gene; V was cut back by 6 bases and J by 4 bases. The germline V gene has CDR1 KGHSH and CDR2 LQKENI. CDR3 length equals 14 residues. CDR3 region: CASSSGQQKYEQYF. The CDR3 nucleotides are TGTGCCAGCTCTTCGGGACAGCAAAAATACGAGCAGTACTTC. Based on the CDR3 plus reference TRBV18 and TRBJ2-7, the full variable domain is NAGVMQNPRHLVRRRGQEARLRCSPMKGHSHVYWYRQLPEEGLKFMVYLQKENIIDESGMPKERFSAEFPKEGPSILRIQQVVRGDSAAYFCASSSGQQKYEQYFGPGTRLTVT.

V gene TRBV13 combines with J gene TRBJ1-3; TRBD1 aligns across 9 bases. Trimming removed 6 bases from V and 1 base from J; junction bases left unmatched: 4. The CDR3 covers 15 residues. Germline V gene lookup returns CDR1 PRHDT and CDR2 FYEKMQ (reference sequence). CDR3 amino acids: CASRGQGYSGNTIYF. The CDR3 bases are TGTGCCAGCAGAGGACAGGGGTATTCTGGAAACACCATATATTTT.

The chain is built from TRBV15 and TRBJ2-5; D gene unclear. Germline CDR1 is LNHNV and CDR2 is YYDKDF (reference sequence). The CDR3 length is 15 residues. The V gene lost 0 bases and the J gene lost 5 bases, with 13 bases spanning the gap. In nucleotides, the CDR3 is TGTGCCACCAGCAGAGAGACATCCCGTTGGGAGACCCAGTACTTC. Translating gives CATSRETSRWETQYF. The full variable domain, completed using reference TRBV15 and TRBJ2-5, is DAMVIQNPRYQVTQFGKPVTLSCSQTLNHNVMYWYQQKSSQAPKLLFHYYDKDFNNEADTPDNFQSRRPNTSFCFLDIRSPGLGDTAMYLCATSRETSRWETQYFGPGTRLLVL.

V and J are TRBV5-1 and TRBJ1-4, with D perhaps TRBD1 (5 bases). With 4 bases removed from V and 0 bases from J, the gap between germline ends came to 10 bases. The CDR3 has 15 amino acids. Germline CDR1 is SGHRS and CDR2 is YFSETQ. This CDR3 is CASSPQQATNEKLFF. CDR3 coding DNA: TGCGCCAGCAGCCCCCAACAGGCAACTAATGAAAAACTGTTTTTT.

V usage is TRBV28 and J usage is TRBJ1-2; possible D gene TRBD1, 5 bases. V was pared by 5 bases and J by 8 bases, with 12 bases between. This CDR3 comprises 12 residues. Germline-derived CDR1 and CDR2 are MDHEN and SYDVKM. The CDR3 sequence: CASSKGVGGYTF. The DNA for the CDR3 is TGTGCCAGCAGTAAAGGGGTGGGCGGCTACACCTTC.

This chain links TRBV7-8 with TRBJ2-2, with D unresolved. The CDR3 spans 14 residues. V was shortened by 5 bases and J by 4 bases, with 11 bases between the two germline ends. In germline, CDR1 is SGHVS, CDR2 FQNEAQ. The DNA for the CDR3 is TGTGCCAGCAGCCCGCGGAGTTCCACCGGGGAGCTGTTTTTT. Protein sequence: CASSPRSSTGELFF.

The CDR3 DNA reads TGTGCCACCAGCAGAGATCTCCGGACTGAAGCTTTCTTT. Amino acids: CATSRDLRTEAFF. The chain employs TRBV15 and TRBJ1-1, with D unresolved. V shed 0 bases and J shed 5 bases, with 7 bases lying between them. The CDR3 consists of 13 residues. Looked up from germline, CDR1 is LNHNV and CDR2 is YYDKDF (reference sequence).

The J gene is TRBJ1-1, the V gene TRBV30; D unresolved. Germline CDR1 and CDR2: GTSNPN and SVGIG (reference sequence). V lost 3 bases and J 7 bases, leaving 18 bases between the germline ends. The CDR3 is made up of 14 amino acids. CDR3: CAWSPTGRRIEAFF. CDR3 in DNA: TGTGCCTGGAGCCCTACGGGGAGACGGATTGAAGCTTTCTTT.

V gene TRBV4-1 combines with J gene TRBJ1-2; 10 positions match TRBD1. The CDR3 spans 15 residues. Germline V gene data show CDR1 as MGHRA and CDR2 as YSYEKL. J lost 6 bases, V lost 1 base, and 5 bases had no gene match. Written as DNA, the CDR3 is TGCGCCAGCAGCCAAGGCCTCGACAGGGGGCATGGCTACACCTTC. Translated, it gives CASSQGLDRGHGYTF.

With respect to this clone: The junction shows a germline mismatch at one end, possibly a read error. This sequence joins TRBV7-7 and TRBJ1-5; D may be TRBD1 (6 bases). Germline assignment: CDR1 SSHAT and CDR2 FNYEAQ (reference sequence). This CDR3 contains 17 residues. CDR3 sequence: CASSLASGQGMGQPQHF. The CDR3 region has the DNA TGTGCTAGCAGCTTAGCGTCTGGCCAGGGGATGGGACAGCCCCAGCATTTT.

The chain joins TRBV20-1 to TRBJ1-1; D call uncertain. Trimming took off 5 bases at V and 8 bases at J, with 9 bases between the two ends. Per the germline V gene, CDR1 is DFQATT and CDR2 is SNEGSKA (reference sequence). The CDR3 extends over 10 amino acids. The CDR3 coding sequence is TGCAGTGCTGCGCACAGCGAAGCTTTCTTT. Translated, it gives CSAAHSEAFF.

V usage is TRBV2 and J usage is TRBJ1-1; D perhaps matches TRBD1 (5 bases). From germline, CDR1 is SNHLY and CDR2 FYNNEI. The CDR3 is made up of 13 amino acids. The V and J ends lost 4 bases and 5 bases respectively, with 11 bases between them. CDR3 sequence: CASSGQLETEAFF. CDR3 DNA sequence: TGTGCCAGCAGTGGACAGCTTGAGACTGAAGCTTTCTTT.

The V and J genes are TRBV5-4 and TRBJ2-1, with 11 bases that match TRBD2. Germline-derived CDR1 and CDR2 are SGHNT and YYREEE (reference sequence). J lost 4 bases, V lost 4 bases, and 4 bases had no gene match. The CDR3 is made up of 15 amino acids. CDR3 residues: CASSVSGRGYNEQFF. The CDR3 nucleotides read TGTGCCAGCAGCGTTAGCGGGAGGGGGTACAATGAGCAGTTCTTC.

J is TRBJ2-3 and V is TRBV4-1; perhaps TRBD2 as D (5 bases). Germline V gene sequence: CDR1 MGHRA, CDR2 YSYEKL. The CDR3 runs 15 residues. Trimming took off 7 bases at V and 6 bases at J, with 20 bases between the two ends. The CDR3 loop reads CASKAPLRAEDTQYF. CDR3 DNA sequence: TGCGCCAGCAAAGCCCCTCTGCGGGCGGAGGATACGCAGTATTTT.

The chain combines TRBV7-9 with TRBJ1-2; 9 bases match TRBD1. The CDR3 is 15 amino acids. Germline CDR1 reads SEHNR; CDR2 reads FQNEAQ (reference sequence). Trimming took 4 bases from V and 4 from J; bases not matched to a gene: 7. The CDR3 protein is CASSSSGQGSYGYTF. The CDR3 region has the DNA TGTGCCAGCAGCTCTTCGGGACAGGGAAGCTATGGCTACACCTTC.

The V call is TRBV10-3, the J call TRBJ2-7; the D gene is possibly TRBD1 (5 bases). There are 11 residues in the CDR3. The V and J ends lost 8 bases and 0 bases respectively, with 5 bases between them. The germline gives CDR1 ENHRY, CDR2 SYGVKD. In nucleotides, the CDR3 is TGTGCCATCGGGGCCTCCTACGAGCAGTACTTC. The encoded protein is CAIGASYEQYF.

The chain joins TRBV9 to TRBJ1-2; 7 nucleotides match TRBD1. The CDR3 is 13 amino acids. The V segment lost 4 bases and the J segment 4 bases; nucleotides outside the gene matches: 4. Germline CDR1 is SGDLS and CDR2 is YYNGEE. Written as DNA, the CDR3 is TGTGCCAGCAGCCGGGGACAGACCTATGGCTACACCTTC. Its protein product is CASSRGQTYGYTF.

The rearrangement uses TRBV6-5 and TRBJ2-7, with a possible D match to TRBD2 (6 bases). CDR1 is MNHEY, CDR2 SVGAGI, per germline. The germline V and J ends were trimmed by 6 bases and 3 bases, with 15 bases remaining between them. This CDR3 has 14 amino acids. For the CDR3, the DNA is TGTGCCAGCAGCTATTCTATGGGGGGCTACGAGCAGTACTTC. Translating gives CASSYSMGGYEQYF.

V gene TRBV7-9 combines with J gene TRBJ1-3; D unclear. The CDR3 spans 14 residues. CDR1 is SEHNR, CDR2 FQNEAQ, per germline (reference sequence). The V end was cut by 5 bases, the J end by 8 bases, with 16 bases between. This chain's CDR3 is CASSNSVAWDTIYF. CDR3 in DNA: TGTGCCAGCAGCAATAGCGTTGCGTGGGACACCATATATTTT.

The chain employs TRBV19 and TRBJ1-5; 7 nucleotides match TRBD1. V was pared by 4 bases and J by 1 base, with 1 base of the junction left unmatched. CDR3 length: 14 residues. CDR1 LNHDA and CDR2 SQIVND come from the germline V gene (reference sequence). CDR3 nucleotides: TGTGCCAGTAGTACGACAGGGAGCAATCAGCCCCAGCATTTT. Translation gives CASSTTGSNQPQHF.

This chain connects TRBV6-5 to TRBJ2-3; D may be TRBD2 (6 bases). V lost 6 bases, J lost 2 bases, and 12 bases lay in between. Germline V gives CDR1 MNHEY, CDR2 SVGAGI. This CDR3 region has 14 residues. Written as DNA, the CDR3 is TGTGCCAGCAGGCCCACGGGGGTCACAGATACGCAGTATTTT. As protein: CASRPTGVTDTQYF.

The CDR3 DNA reads TGCGCCAGCAGCCCAGGCGCGGCCGGGAGCTCCTACGAGCAGTACTTC. Translation gives CASSPGAAGSSYEQYF. This sequence joins TRBV4-1 and TRBJ2-7; D might be TRBD2 (6 bases). The germline V gene has CDR1 MGHRA and CDR2 YSYEKL. This CDR3 has 16 residues. Trimming took off 4 bases at V and 0 bases at J, with 16 bases between the two ends.

The chain joins TRBV5-1 to TRBJ2-1; 9 bases line up with TRBD2. The V gene end was trimmed by 3 bases and the J gene end by 8 bases; junction bases not matched to a gene: 9. CDR1 and CDR2 (germline): SGHRS, YFSETQ. The CDR3 extends over 15 amino acids. The CDR3 region is CASSWGSGRSDEQFF. Here the CDR3 DNA reads TGCGCCAGCAGCTGGGGTAGCGGGAGAAGCGATGAGCAGTTCTTC.

The chain recombines TRBV6-4 with TRBJ1-1, with D unresolved. Per the germline V gene, CDR1 is MRHNA and CDR2 is SNTAGT. There are 13 residues in the CDR3. V lost 3 bases to trimming and J lost 1 base, with 6 bases between them. This CDR3 reads CASSEGRNTEAFF. The CDR3 nucleotides are TGTGCCAGCAGTGAGGGGAGGAACACTGAAGCTTTCTTT.